This passage covers 13 T cell receptor beta chains from one sample sequenced in a study of cytomegalovirus exposure and HLA in healthy donors. Assay: immunoSEQ multiplex PCR; the TCRdb copy retains only in-frame clones and omits some. The table shows 150,000 to 200,000 clones, with 75% to 90% occurring only once. Sample: PBMCs. All receptors derive from a young man in good health and CMV-seropositive.

The CDR3 coding sequence is TGTGCCAGCAGGGTCTACAGGGACACTGAAGCTTTCTTT. Translation: CASRVYRDTEAFF. J is TRBJ1-1 and V is TRBV6-1; maybe TRBD1 (6 bases). Deletions cut 6 bases from V and 3 bases from J, with 11 bases between. The CDR3 sequence is 13 residues long. Germline CDR1 and CDR2: MNHNS and SASEGT.

This clone occurred a few times. The V and J genes are TRBV6-5 and TRBJ2-4; 8 bases align to TRBD1. Looked up from germline, CDR1 is MNHEY and CDR2 is SVGAGI. The CDR3 contains 13 residues. V shed 6 bases, J shed 8 bases, and the junction held 6 bases outside the gene matches. This CDR3 is CASRQGVGDIQYF. As DNA, the CDR3 is TGTGCCAGCAGACAGGGGGTCGGCGACATTCAGTACTTC.

This chain joins TRBV5-1 and TRBJ2-7; the D gene is possibly TRBD1 (6 bases). This CDR3 contains 14 residues. Germline V gene sequence: CDR1 SGHRS, CDR2 YFSETQ. V gave up 3 bases and J gave up 3 bases, with 13 bases separating them. CDR3 residues: CASSYTDRIYEQYF. CDR3 DNA: TGCGCCAGCAGCTATACCGACAGGATCTACGAGCAGTACTTC.

The sample holds many counts of this clone. The J gene is TRBJ2-3, the V gene TRBV9; possible D gene TRBD1, 5 bases. CDR1 and CDR2 from the germline V gene are SGDLS and YYNGEE. This CDR3 region has 13 residues. The V end lost 3 bases, the J end lost 3 bases, and 8 bases lay between the germline ends. The CDR3: CASSARQTDTQYF. DNA for the CDR3: TGTGCCAGCAGCGCGAGACAGACAGATACGCAGTATTTT.

The chain carries TRBV19 and TRBJ2-3; 12 nucleotides line up with TRBD2. The CDR3 totals 16 residues. Germline assignment: CDR1 LNHDA and CDR2 SQIVND (reference sequence). V was clipped by 5 bases and J by 5 bases; unmatched bases: 8. CDR3: CASSALAGGLGDTQYF. The CDR3 DNA reads TGTGCCAGTAGTGCCCTAGCGGGGGGGCTGGGAGATACGCAGTATTTT.

The gene calls are TRBV5-1 and TRBJ2-3, with TRBD2 matching 14 bases. Trimming took 4 bases from V and 7 from J; bases not matched to a gene: 5. This CDR3 is 15 amino acids long. Per germline, CDR1 SGHRS and CDR2 YFSETQ. The CDR3 loop is CASSLGLAGVNTQYF. In nucleotides, the CDR3 is TGCGCCAGCAGCCTGGGACTAGCGGGGGTAAATACGCAGTATTTT.

V gene TRBV2 combines with J gene TRBJ2-2; 11 nucleotides agree with TRBD1. CDR1 is SNHLY, CDR2 FYNNEI, per germline. The CDR3 runs to 16 residues. Trimming at V came to 5 bases and at J to 7 bases, leaving 9 bases not matched to a gene. CDR3 protein: CASSSSRDRGGGELFF. For the CDR3, the DNA is TGTGCCAGCAGTTCCTCCCGGGACAGGGGGGGCGGGGAGCTGTTTTTT. The whole variable domain, filled in from reference TRBV2 and TRBJ2-2, reads EPEVTQTPSHQVTQMGQEVILRCVPISNHLYFYWYRQILGQKVEFLVSFYNNEISEKSEIFDDQFSVERPDGSNFTLKIRSTKLEDSAMYFCASSSSRDRGGGELFFGEGSRLTVL.

The V call is TRBV18, the J call TRBJ2-1; D is possibly TRBD1 (6 bases). Looked up from germline, CDR1 is KGHSH and CDR2 is LQKENI. V was trimmed by 3 bases and J by 0 bases, leaving 9 bases between them. CDR3 length: 15 amino acids. In DNA form, the CDR3 reads TGTGCCAGCTCACCTACAGGGTTCTCCTACAATGAGCAGTTCTTC. Amino acids: CASSPTGFSYNEQFF.

This chain connects TRBV7-9 to TRBJ2-7; possible D gene TRBD1, 8 bases. With 5 bases removed from V and 6 bases from J, the gap between germline ends came to 17 bases. The CDR3 has 14 amino acids. Germline V gene data show CDR1 as SEHNR and CDR2 as FQNEAQ (reference sequence). CDR3 sequence: CASSPTGASGEQYF. In DNA form, the CDR3 reads TGTGCCAGCAGCCCGACAGGGGCTAGCGGCGAGCAGTACTTC.

There are many counts of this clone. V usage is TRBV19 and J usage is TRBJ1-1; a weak D match, TRBD1 (6 bases). Looked up from germline, CDR1 is LNHDA and CDR2 is SQIVND (reference sequence). V gave up 2 bases and J gave up 1 base, with 11 bases separating them. This CDR3 has 15 amino acids. CDR3 nucleotide sequence: TGTGCCAGTAGTATAAGGGGGGGCTCGAACACTGAAGCTTTCTTT. This encodes CASSIRGGSNTEAFF. Filled out from reference TRBV19 and TRBJ1-1, the complete variable domain reads DGGITQSPKYLFRKEGQNVTLSCEQNLNHDAMYWYRQDPGQGLRLIYYSQIVNDFQKGDIAEGYSVSREKKESFPLTVTSAQKNPTAFYLCASSIRGGSNTEAFFGQGTRLTVV.

The V gene is TRBV9, the J gene TRBJ1-6, with D possibly matching TRBD1 (5 bases). V lost 0 bases and J 9 bases, leaving 10 bases between the germline ends. The CDR3 is made up of 14 amino acids. Per germline, CDR1 SGDLS and CDR2 YYNGEE. CDR3 nucleotides: TGTGCCAGCAGCGTAGGGGGAGGGACTTCACCCCTCCACTTT. It encodes CASSVGGGTSPLHF.

The V and J genes are TRBV2 and TRBJ2-7; 9 positions agree with TRBD1. Germline V gene lookup returns CDR1 SNHLY and CDR2 FYNNEI. Trimming took 8 bases from V and 6 from J; bases not matched to a gene: 11. This CDR3 spans 14 amino acids. CDR3 residues: CASETGGGSGEQYF. As DNA, the CDR3 is TGTGCCAGCGAAACAGGGGGCGGCTCCGGCGAGCAGTACTTC.

V gene TRBV11-3 combines with J gene TRBJ2-7, with 9 bases that match TRBD1. From germline, CDR1 is SGHNT and CDR2 YENEEA. V dropped 3 bases and J dropped 2; count of bases not matched to a gene: 11. This CDR3 is 17 amino acids long. This CDR3 is CASSLHYRGLETYEQYF. In nucleotides, the CDR3 is TGTGCCAGCAGCTTGCACTACAGGGGGCTCGAAACCTACGAGCAGTACTTC.